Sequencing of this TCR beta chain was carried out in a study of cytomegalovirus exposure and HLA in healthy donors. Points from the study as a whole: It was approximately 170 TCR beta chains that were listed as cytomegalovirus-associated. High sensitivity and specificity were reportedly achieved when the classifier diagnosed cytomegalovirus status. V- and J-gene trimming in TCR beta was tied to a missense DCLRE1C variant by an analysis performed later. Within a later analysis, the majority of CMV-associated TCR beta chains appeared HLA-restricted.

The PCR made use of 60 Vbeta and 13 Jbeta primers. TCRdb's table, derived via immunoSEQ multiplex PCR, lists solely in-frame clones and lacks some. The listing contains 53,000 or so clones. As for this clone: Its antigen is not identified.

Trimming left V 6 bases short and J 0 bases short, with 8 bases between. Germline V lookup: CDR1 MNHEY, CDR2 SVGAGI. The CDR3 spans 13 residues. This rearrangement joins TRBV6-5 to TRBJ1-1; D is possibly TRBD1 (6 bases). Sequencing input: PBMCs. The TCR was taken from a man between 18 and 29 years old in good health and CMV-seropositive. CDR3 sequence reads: CASRGGMNTEAFF. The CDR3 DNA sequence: TGTGCCAGCAGAGGGGGAATGAACACTGAAGCTTTCTTT.